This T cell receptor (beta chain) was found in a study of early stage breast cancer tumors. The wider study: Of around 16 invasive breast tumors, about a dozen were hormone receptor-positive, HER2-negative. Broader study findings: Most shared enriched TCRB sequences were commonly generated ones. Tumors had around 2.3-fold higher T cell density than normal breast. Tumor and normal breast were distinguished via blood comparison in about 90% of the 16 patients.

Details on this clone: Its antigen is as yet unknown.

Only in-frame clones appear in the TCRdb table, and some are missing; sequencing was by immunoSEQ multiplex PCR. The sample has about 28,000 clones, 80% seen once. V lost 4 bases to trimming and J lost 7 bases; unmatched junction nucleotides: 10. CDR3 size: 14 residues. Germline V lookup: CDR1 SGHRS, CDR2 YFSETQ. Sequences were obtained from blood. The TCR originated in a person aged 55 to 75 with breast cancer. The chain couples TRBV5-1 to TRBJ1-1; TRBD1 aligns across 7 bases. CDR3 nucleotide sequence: TGCGCCAGCAGCCCGGGACAGTTGGGGCTTGAAGCTTTCTTT. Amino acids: CASSPGQLGLEAFF.